The source of this T cell receptor (beta chain) is a study of blood T cell repertoires in COVID-19. Background on the study: There were acute and convalescent COVID-19 samples, and they came from the United States, Italy and Spain. From T cells, B-cell-depleted T cells, or PBMCs came the material, which was cDNA or gDNA.

Per the authors' pipeline: Estimation of nucleated cell counts was performed using reference gene primer amplification. Assay used: immunoSEQ multiplex PCR; TCRdb lists only in-frame clones, some missing. From that table come the V and J calls and clone size; the DNA was used to work out D and trimming. The sample contains just over 250,000 clones, roughly nine tenths of which appear only once. Germline V gives CDR1 MNHEY, CDR2 SVGAGI. This CDR3 spans 14 amino acids. Trimming cost V 7 bases and J 6 bases; bases outside gene matches: 3. The J gene is TRBJ2-1, the V gene TRBV6-5; TRBD2 aligns across 13 bases. The specimen was peripheral blood. The TCR originated in a man between 40 and 49 years old who had recovered from COVID-19. This chain's CDR3 is CASTGLAGLNEQFF. Here the CDR3 DNA reads TGTGCCAGCACGGGACTAGCGGGACTCAATGAGCAGTTCTTC.